This passage covers 12 T cell receptor beta chains from one sample sequenced in a study of blood T cells in healthy people across ages. Then a second PCR, running roughly 7 to 11 cycles, was carried out with a sample-barcoded 5' primer and a J-beta primer mix. Each CDR3 protein is one row after TCRdb ran MiXCR on the 5' RACE reads. Of roughly 1.9 million distinct CDR3 sequences in the sample, about two fifths were seen once. Source material: blood. The receptor set was obtained from a human donor in good health.

This clonotype came up a few times. The J gene is TRBJ2-3, the V gene TRBV12-3 or TRBV12-4, with a weak D call TRBD2 (6 bases). The V end was cut by 3 bases, the J end by 1 base, with 14 bases between. CDR3 length: 16 amino acids. CDR3 bases: TGTGCCAGCAGTTTGGGGCTAGCGTGGGGCACAGATACGCAGTATTTT. Its protein product is CASSLGLAWGTDTQYF.

This clonotype was seen a few times. V gene TRBV16 combines with J gene TRBJ1-2; 8 bases are shared with TRBD1. Unmatched junction bases numbered 11, after V lost 0 bases and J lost 11 bases. This CDR3 spans 15 amino acids. From germline, CDR1 is KGHSY and CDR2 FQNENV. The CDR3: CASSQSWQGTGAYTF. The CDR3 bases are TGTGCCAGCAGCCAATCCTGGCAAGGGACAGGCGCTTACACCTTC. The full variable domain, its missing parts supplied by reference TRBV16 and TRBJ1-2, is GEEVAQTPKHLVRGEGQKAKLYCAPIKGHSYVFWYQQVLKNEFKFLISFQNENVFDETGMPKERFSAKCLPNSPCSLEIQATKLEDSAVYFCASSQSWQGTGAYTFGSGTRLTVV.

This clonotype was recorded a few times. The genes are TRBV6-6 and TRBJ2-3; possibly TRBD2 for D (7 bases). The V gene lost 7 bases and the J gene lost 0 bases, with 20 bases spanning the gap. From germline, CDR1 is MNHNY and CDR2 SVGAGI (reference sequence). The CDR3 extends over 17 amino acids. Written as DNA, the CDR3 is TGTGCCAGCACCTCGCGAGGGGGGACTACTAGCACAGATACGCAGTATTTT. Translated, it gives CASTSRGGTTSTDTQYF.

This clonotype was observed many times. CDR3 protein: CSARDVSSSTEAFF. The CDR3 nucleotides are TGCAGTGCTAGAGATGTCAGTTCGTCGACTGAAGCTTTCTTT. The chain combines TRBV20-1 with TRBJ1-1, with D unclear. Between the trimmed V and J ends, which lost 0 bases and 5 bases, there was a span of 13 bases. Germline loops: CDR1 DFQATT, CDR2 SNEGSKA (reference sequence). The CDR3 sequence is 14 residues long.

This clonotype was counted between two and nine times. The chain carries TRBV28 and TRBJ2-1; 11 bases match TRBD2. The trim removed 6 bases at V and 8 bases at J, leaving 9 bases unmatched. There are 15 residues in the CDR3. Germline lookup yields CDR1 MDHEN and CDR2 SYDVKM. CDR3 in amino acids: CASSRLAGGRDEQFF. Here the CDR3 DNA reads TGTGCCAGCAGCCGATTAGCGGGGGGGCGGGATGAGCAGTTCTTC.

Worth noting for this clonotype: This may be a read error: a much more frequent sequence differs by one nucleotide. The rearrangement joins TRBV7-9 to TRBJ2-1; D not certain. The CDR3 has 13 amino acids. Germline V CDR1 and CDR2: SEHNR, FQNEAQ (reference sequence). V was trimmed by 0 bases and J by 14 bases, leaving 14 bases between them. The CDR3 sequence is CASSLATDSPKFF. The CDR3, as DNA: TGTGCCAGCAGCTTAGCAACCGACTCCCCCAAGTTCTTC.

The table lists this clonotype with a few counts. The V gene is TRBV5-1, the J gene TRBJ2-6; 7 bases agree with TRBD1. This CDR3 is 20 amino acids long. The V and J ends lost 0 bases and 0 bases, in that order; junction bases with no gene match: 12. Germline loops: CDR1 SGHRS, CDR2 YFSETQ. CDR3 sequence: CASSLAGYGTADSGANVLTF. In DNA form, the CDR3 reads TGCGCCAGCAGCTTGGCCGGGTATGGGACAGCTGACTCTGGGGCCAACGTCCTGACTTTC.

The rearrangement joins TRBV12-3 or TRBV12-4 to TRBJ2-1, with 8 positions matching TRBD1. The CDR3 covers 15 residues. V lost 3 bases and J lost 7; bases outside the gene matches: 8. CDR3 bases: TGTGCCAGCAGTTTCTGGACAGGGTTTGGGAATGAGCAGTTCTTC. It specifies CASSFWTGFGNEQFF.

J is TRBJ2-3 and V is TRBV5-1; 11 bases align to TRBD2. The V segment lost 0 bases and the J segment 7 bases; nucleotides outside the gene matches: 4. Germline loops: CDR1 SGHRS, CDR2 YFSETQ. This CDR3 has 15 residues. CDR3 amino acids: CASSLGLAGIYTQYF. The DNA of the CDR3 is TGCGCCAGCAGCTTGGGACTAGCGGGGATATATACGCAGTATTTT.

The V gene is TRBV7-2, the J gene TRBJ1-2, with D possibly TRBD1 on 5 matching bases. This CDR3 comprises 16 residues. Germline V CDR1 and CDR2: SGHTA, FQGNSA. Trimming left V 5 bases short and J 0 bases short, with 16 bases between. The CDR3 coding sequence is TGTGCCAGCAGCCGGGGACGGGAAGCCACTAACTATGGCTACACCTTC. Protein sequence: CASSRGREATNYGYTF.

There are a few counts of this clonotype. The CDR3 loop reads CASSLAGKTSYEQYF. Here the CDR3 DNA reads TGTGCCAGCAGCCTAGCGGGGAAAACTTCTTACGAGCAGTACTTC. The chain employs TRBV12-3 or TRBV12-4 and TRBJ2-7, with 9 bases fitting TRBD2. J gave up 4 bases and V 6 bases, and 10 bases lay outside the gene matches. This CDR3 has 15 amino acids.

This clonotype turned up a few times. The chain recombines TRBV18 with TRBJ2-3; the D gene could be TRBD1 or TRBD2 (5 bases each). The V end was cut by 8 bases, the J end by 2 bases, with 17 bases between. CDR1 and CDR2 (germline): KGHSH, LQKENI. The CDR3 sequence is 15 residues long. The CDR3 coding sequence is TGTGCCAGCCCGCCAGGACGGGGCCCCACAGATACGCAGTATTTT. Its protein product is CASPPGRGPTDTQYF. Supplemented by reference TRBV18 and TRBJ2-3, the full variable domain reads NAGVMQNPRHLVRRRGQEARLRCSPMKGHSHVYWYRQLPEEGLKFMVYLQKENIIDESGMPKERFSAEFPKEGPSILRIQQVVRGDSAAYFCASPPGRGPTDTQYFGPGTRLTVL.